Shown below are 28 T cell receptor beta chains from a single sample sequenced in a study of metastatic and nonmetastatic thyroid tumors. MiXCR re-clonotyped the PCR reads for TCRdb. The table records about 85,000 clones, 8.6% of them present only once. Thyroid surgery was preceded by no treatment in any patient. Sample: blood. Source of these receptors: a female donor with papillary thyroid cancer or a benign thyroid nodule (not recorded which). Some clones in this sample may be carry-over from other donors' samples.

This clone was seen a handful of times. This sequence joins TRBV6-1 and TRBJ1-2; the match to TRBD1 covers 8 bases. Germline-derived CDR1 and CDR2 are MNHNS and SASEGT. Trimming at V came to 6 bases and at J to 0 bases, leaving 6 bases not matched to a gene. CDR3 length equals 15 residues. The CDR3 loop reads CASRPGQGPNYGYTF. The CDR3 region has the DNA TGTGCCAGCAGGCCCGGACAGGGTCCTAACTATGGCTACACCTTC.

This clone was seen many times. This chain uses TRBV7-3 with TRBJ2-3, with 13 bases fitting TRBD2. The CDR3 has 16 residues. Germline V gene data show CDR1 as SGHTA and CDR2 as FQGTGA. V shed 2 bases and J 5 bases; nucleotides not matched to a gene: 4. CDR3 sequence: CASSLGTSGVVDTQYF. The CDR3 DNA is TGTGCCAGCAGCTTAGGGACTAGCGGGGTTGTAGATACGCAGTATTTT.

In this sample, this clone turned up many times. V usage is TRBV24-1 and J usage is TRBJ1-1; D remains unclear. Trimming took off 7 bases at V and 1 base at J, with 15 bases between the two ends. CDR1 and CDR2 from the germline V gene are KGHDR and SFDVKD. The CDR3 spans 15 residues. The CDR3 DNA is TGTGCCACCAGGTCTGGAGCCACCCAGAACACTGAAGCTTTCTTT. It codes for CATRSGATQNTEAFF.

This clone was detected many times. The chain uses TRBV28 and TRBJ1-5, with D tentatively TRBD1 (5 bases). The V end was cut by 4 bases, the J end by 1 base, with 14 bases between. The CDR3 runs 16 residues. Germline values: CDR1 MDHEN, CDR2 SYDVKM. Here the CDR3 reads CASSSPRRGSNQPQHF. The CDR3 DNA is TGTGCCAGCAGTTCCCCGCGTCGGGGGAGCAATCAGCCCCAGCATTTT.

This clone has at least ten counts. V and J are TRBV6-1 and TRBJ2-3; D might be TRBD1 or TRBD2, each matching 5 bases. The ends were cut back, 10 bases at V and 3 bases at J, with 14 bases in the middle. CDR3 length equals 13 residues. Germline V lookup: CDR1 MNHNS, CDR2 SASEGT. The CDR3 bases are TGTGCCACTTCGGGTTGGGGGACAGATACGCAGTATTTT. Protein product: CATSGWGTDTQYF.

This clone appeared many times. The chain carries TRBV9 and TRBJ2-2, with D maybe TRBD1 (6 bases). The germline gives CDR1 SGDLS, CDR2 YYNGEE. The V and J ends lost 3 bases and 5 bases respectively, with 8 bases between them. This CDR3 spans 13 amino acids. The CDR3 protein is CASSDRDTGELFF. In nucleotides, the CDR3 is TGTGCCAGCAGCGACAGGGATACCGGGGAGCTGTTTTTT.

This clone was seen ten or more times. This chain connects TRBV7-3 to TRBJ2-3, with 7 bases identical to TRBD2. Trimming at V came to 2 bases and at J to 0 bases, leaving 2 bases not matched to a gene. The CDR3 spans 15 residues. Germline values: CDR1 SGHTA, CDR2 FQGTGA. The CDR3 reads CASSLVGGSTDTQYF. The CDR3 DNA sequence: TGTGCCAGCAGCTTAGTCGGGGGGAGCACAGATACGCAGTATTTT.

Comment on this clone: Being one base from a much bigger clone, this may be a read error. The chain uses TRBV5-6 and TRBJ1-4; tentative D call: TRBD1 (6 bases). The CDR3 totals 14 residues. Trimming cost V 4 bases and J 5 bases, with 12 bases left between them. The germline CDR1 and CDR2 sequences are SGHDT and YYEEEE. As DNA, the CDR3 is TGTGCCAGCAGCCGACAGGTAAAGAATGAAAAACTGTTTTTT. This encodes CASSRQVKNEKLFF.

This clone was recorded many times. The chain has TRBV29-1 and TRBJ2-5; perhaps D is TRBD1 or TRBD2 (6 bases each). CDR1 is SQVTM, CDR2 ANQGSEA, per germline. CDR3 length equals 14 residues. The germline V and J ends were trimmed by 4 bases and 1 base, with 13 bases remaining between them. The CDR3 bases are TGCAGCGTTGGCTTAGGGGGGCCCCAAGAGACCCAGTACTTC. This codes for CSVGLGGPQETQYF.

This clone is medium-sized (0.01 to 0.1%). Other DNA variants within this sample encode the same CDR3. The chain uses TRBV6-4 and TRBJ2-3; TRBD2 aligns across 9 bases. J was trimmed by 4 bases and V by 0 bases; bases with no gene match: 2. The CDR3 has 15 amino acids. Germline CDR1 MRHNA, CDR2 SNTAGT. This CDR3 is CASSDSAGGPDTQYF. CDR3 in DNA: TGTGCCAGCAGTGACTCAGCGGGGGGCCCAGATACGCAGTATTTT.

Note on this clone: This may be a read error, as it is one base from a much larger clone. V gene TRBV3-1 combines with J gene TRBJ2-5; 7 bases agree with TRBD1. Germline assignment: CDR1 LGHDT and CDR2 YNNKEL (reference sequence). CDR3 length: 14 residues. With V trimmed by 4 bases and J by 8 bases, 10 bases remained unmatched. In DNA, the CDR3 is TGTGCCAGCAGCCCTAACAGGGGATCCGACACCCAGTACTTC. This translates into CASSPNRGSDTQYF.

This clone was seen many times. The chain has TRBV5-1 and TRBJ2-7; no definite D call. The CDR3 sequence is 13 residues long. Trimming shortened V by 3 bases and J by 6 bases, and 13 bases separated the two germline ends. CDR1 is SGHRS and CDR2 is YFSETQ in the germline V gene. The CDR3 bases are TGCGCCAGCAGCTCTCCCCCCGGCCGCGAGCAGTACTTC. Amino acid sequence: CASSSPPGREQYF.

This clone was counted between two and nine times. The chain recombines TRBV12-3 or TRBV12-4 with TRBJ2-7; 7 bases fit TRBD1. The CDR3 contains 13 residues. V was pared by 4 bases and J by 3 bases, with 3 bases of the junction left unmatched. The CDR3 loop is CASSWGQNYEQYF. CDR3 nucleotides: TGTGCCAGCAGTTGGGGACAGAACTACGAGCAGTACTTC.

This clone was recorded many times. J is TRBJ1-5 and V is TRBV6-2 or TRBV6-3; the match to TRBD1 covers 10 bases. V gave up 5 bases and J gave up 15 bases; unmatched junction bases: 13. The CDR3 is 14 amino acids. The germline V gene encodes CDR1 MNHEY and CDR2 SVGEGT. In DNA, the CDR3 is TGTGCCAGCAGTCGCTCGGGACAGGGGTTCCCTGGGCATTTT. This codes for CASSRSGQGFPGHF.

The rearrangement joins TRBV18 to TRBJ2-2; TRBD2 matches 11 bases. The CDR3 has 19 residues. V gave up 2 bases and J gave up 0 bases; unmatched junction bases: 8. Germline V gene data show CDR1 as KGHSH and CDR2 as LQKENI. The CDR3 region has the DNA TGTGCCAGCTCACCATTGCTAGCGGGGGGAGCGGCGAACACCGGGGAGCTGTTTTTT. This translates into CASSPLLAGGAANTGELFF.

The sample holds many counts of this clone. The rearrangement links TRBV6-1 to TRBJ1-1, with 8 positions matching TRBD1. The CDR3 totals 15 residues. Germline CDR1 reads MNHNS; CDR2 reads SASEGT. Losses at the gene ends were 4 bases for V and 0 bases for J; bases not matched to a gene: 4. DNA for the CDR3: TGTGCCAGCAGTGGCGGGACAGGTTTGAACACTGAAGCTTTCTTT. Protein product: CASSGGTGLNTEAFF.

This clone was found many times. The chain has TRBV12-5 and TRBJ2-3; D gene uncertain. The CDR3 has 14 residues. CDR1 is LGHNT, CDR2 FRNRAP, per germline. Between the trimmed V and J ends, which lost 1 base and 2 bases, there was a span of 7 bases. The CDR3: CASGLGRPTDTQYF. CDR3 nucleotides: TGTGCTAGTGGTTTGGGCCGGCCCACAGATACGCAGTATTTT.

In this sample, this clone turned up a few times. The chain uses TRBV2 and TRBJ2-6; possible D gene TRBD1, 6 bases. CDR1 is SNHLY, CDR2 FYNNEI, per germline. The CDR3 runs 13 residues. Trimming cost V 8 bases and J 4 bases, with 9 bases left between them. CDR3 sequence reads: CASVQGGANVLTF. The CDR3, as DNA: TGTGCCAGCGTGCAGGGGGGGGCCAACGTCCTGACTTTC.

In the case of this clone: Other nucleotide sequences from this sample produce the same CDR3. The chain joins TRBV10-1 to TRBJ1-5; a possible D gene is TRBD1 (6 bases). CDR1 is WNHNN and CDR2 is SYGVQD in the germline V gene (reference sequence). CDR3 length equals 15 residues. The V gene lost 3 bases and the J gene lost 4 bases, with 13 bases spanning the gap. The CDR3 DNA follows: TGCGCCAGCAGTGATGGGCCCCAGGGGAATCAGCCCCAGCATTTT. Amino acid sequence: CASSDGPQGNQPQHF.

This clone was recorded at least ten times. The gene calls are TRBV6-6 and TRBJ2-7; TRBD2 is a possible D gene (6 bases). Germline V gene lookup returns CDR1 MNHNY and CDR2 SVGAGI (reference sequence). Trimming pared 2 bases from V and 6 bases from J, leaving 17 bases between. This CDR3 has 15 residues. The chain's CDR3 is CASSYGTRRSGEQYF. CDR3 sequence (DNA): TGTGCCAGCAGTTACGGGACTCGCCGAAGCGGCGAGCAGTACTTC.

This clone was seen ten or more times. This rearrangement joins TRBV30 to TRBJ1-2; 9 positions agree with TRBD1. Trimming cost V 7 bases and J 7 bases; bases outside gene matches: 4. Germline V gene data show CDR1 as GTSNPN and CDR2 as SVGIG (reference sequence). This CDR3 spans 11 amino acids. CDR3 region: CAYRGLSGYTF. CDR3 coding DNA: TGTGCCTACAGGGGGCTGTCTGGCTACACCTTC.

This clone occurred many times. The DNA of the CDR3 is TGTGCCAGCAGCTTCTCCGGGACAGGGACAGATACGCAGTATTTT. It is translated as CASSFSGTGTDTQYF. This sequence joins TRBV13 and TRBJ2-3; TRBD1 aligns across 9 bases. The CDR3 spans 15 residues. In germline, CDR1 is PRHDT, CDR2 FYEKMQ (reference sequence). The ends lost 3 bases at V and 3 bases at J; junction bases unmatched: 4.

Only one count was recorded for this clone. A much more abundant neighbour one base away suggests this may be a read error. The rearrangement uses TRBV7-6 and TRBJ1-1; D is uncertain. CDR3 length: 13 residues. Per germline, CDR1 SGHVS and CDR2 FNYEAQ. The V and J ends lost 7 bases and 3 bases respectively, with 12 bases between them. CDR3 sequence reads: CASTSDGYTEAFF. The CDR3 DNA reads TGTGCCAGCACCAGCGACGGGTACACTGAAGCTTTCTTT.

This clone was seen ten or more times. The V gene is TRBV12-3 or TRBV12-4, the J gene TRBJ1-3; TRBD1 matches 7 bases. The CDR3 sequence is 15 residues long. V dropped 6 bases and J dropped 4; count of bases not matched to a gene: 9. The CDR3 region has the DNA TGTGCCAGCAGGGACAATAGGGGGCGCGGAAACACCATATATTTT. It codes for CASRDNRGRGNTIYF.

The rearrangement links TRBV28 to TRBJ1-5, with D possibly TRBD1 on 5 matching bases. Germline V gene data show CDR1 as MDHEN and CDR2 as SYDVKM. The CDR3 spans 14 residues. The V end lost 7 bases, the J end lost 7 bases, and 17 bases lay between the germline ends. The CDR3 DNA follows: TGTGCCAGCAACTCGGGAGGGGCAGGACAGCCCCAGCATTTT. It specifies CASNSGGAGQPQHF.

This rearrangement joins TRBV7-6 to TRBJ2-1; 9 bases fit TRBD1. CDR1 SGHVS and CDR2 FNYEAQ come from the germline V gene. The V segment lost 4 bases and the J segment 8 bases; nucleotides outside the gene matches: 6. The CDR3 is 14 residues long. DNA of the CDR3: TGTGCCAGCAGCTCGGGACAGGGTAGGGATGAGCAGTTCTTC. Its protein product is CASSSGQGRDEQFF. The variable domain in full, with the rest retrieved from reference TRBV7-6 and TRBJ2-1, is GAGVSQSPRYKVTKRGQDVALRCDPISGHVSLYWYRQALGQGPEFLTYFNYEAQQDKSGLPNDRFSAERPEGSISTLTIQRTEQRDSAMYRCASSSGQGRDEQFFGPGTRLTVL.

This clone was seen ten or more times. DNA for the CDR3: TGTGCCAGCGCGTTATCAGGGGGACGCCAGCCCCAGCATTTT. Translation gives CASALSGGRQPQHF. This chain joins TRBV6-1 and TRBJ1-5; 7 bases line up with TRBD1. Germline V CDR1 and CDR2: MNHNS, SASEGT. The CDR3 has 14 amino acids. V shed 8 bases and J 7 bases; nucleotides not matched to a gene: 11.

This clone was recorded many times. The chain couples TRBV12-3 or TRBV12-4 to TRBJ2-2, with D unclear. V lost 2 bases to trimming and J lost 7 bases, with 5 bases between them. The CDR3 loop spans 12 amino acids. The CDR3 sequence is CASSLTGGELFF. The CDR3 region has the DNA TGTGCCAGCAGTTTAACGGGCGGGGAGCTGTTTTTT.